A single sample is the source of the 22 T cell receptor beta chains below, sequenced in a study of ipilimumab plus nivolumab after autologous stem cell transplantation. Assay: immunoSEQ multiplex PCR; the TCRdb copy retains only in-frame clones and omits some. The sample carries about 10,000 clones, more than 60% recorded once. Sequenced here: PBMCs, sampled in a trial of ipilimumab plus nivolumab as post-transplant consolidation. The receptor set was obtained from a female donor with multiple myeloma.

This clone occurred a few times. The rearrangement uses TRBV27 and TRBJ2-7; 9 bases match TRBD2. Germline V gene data show CDR1 as MNHEY and CDR2 as SMNVEV (reference sequence). CDR3 length: 14 residues. The V segment lost 6 bases and the J segment 3 bases; nucleotides outside the gene matches: 6. CDR3 region: CASRLAGAVYEQYF. The CDR3 DNA reads TGTGCCAGCAGACTAGCGGGCGCGGTCTACGAGCAGTACTTC.

The chain couples TRBV27 to TRBJ1-4; D remains ambiguous. The CDR3 runs 15 residues. Germline V gene data show CDR1 as MNHEY and CDR2 as SMNVEV (reference sequence). V was pared by 5 bases and J by 5 bases, with 15 bases between. CDR3 DNA: TGTGCCAGCAGTCCCGACACTACCCGGAATGAAAAACTGTTTTTT. Translated: CASSPDTTRNEKLFF.

This chain joins TRBV7-1 and TRBJ2-3; D perhaps matches TRBD1 (5 bases). TRBV7-1 is assigned to the ORF class and has an uncertain function. Between the trimmed V and J ends, which lost 5 bases and 2 bases, there was a span of 11 bases. The CDR3 contains 14 residues. The CDR3 region has the DNA TGTGCCAGCAGCCCCCAGGGTTCCACAGATACGCAGTATTTT. Its protein product is CASSPQGSTDTQYF.

Sample share makes this clone medium-sized (0.01 to 0.1%). V and J are TRBV12-2 and TRBJ2-7. TRBV12-2 counts as a pseudogene. This CDR3 contains 17 residues. The CDR3 region is CASRAGDSGRSPSEQYF. The CDR3, as DNA: TGTGCAAGTCGCGCGGGGGACAGTGGCCGCTCTCCCTCCGAGCAGTACTTC.

The chain links TRBV2 to TRBJ1-1; D is perhaps TRBD1 (5 bases). The CDR3 contains 16 residues. Trimming left V 2 bases short and J 0 bases short, with 13 bases between. Germline lookup yields CDR1 SNHLY and CDR2 FYNNEI. The CDR3: CASSEPQGHVNTEAFF. In DNA, the CDR3 is TGTGCCAGCAGTGAACCGCAGGGCCACGTGAACACTGAAGCTTTCTTT. Full variable domain (missing parts from reference TRBV2 and TRBJ1-1): EPEVTQTPSHQVTQMGQEVILRCVPISNHLYFYWYRQILGQKVEFLVSFYNNEISEKSEIFDDQFSVERPDGSNFTLKIRSTKLEDSAMYFCASSEPQGHVNTEAFFGQGTRLTVV.

The J gene is TRBJ2-7, the V gene TRBV27, with D perhaps given as TRBD1 or TRBD2 (6 bases each). This CDR3 is 14 amino acids long. The V end lost 10 bases, the J end lost 2 bases, and 18 bases lay between the germline ends. Germline CDR1 reads MNHEY; CDR2 reads SMNVEV (reference sequence). Here the CDR3 reads CATSLPGAAYEQYF. CDR3 bases: TGTGCCACCAGCCTCCCGGGGGCAGCCTACGAGCAGTACTTC.

The chain links TRBV27 to TRBJ2-7, with 7 bases fitting TRBD1. With 4 bases clipped from V and 0 bases from J, the junction kept 12 bases outside the gene matches. There are 17 residues in the CDR3. Germline V gene data show CDR1 as MNHEY and CDR2 as SMNVEV (reference sequence). CDR3 protein: CASSSRITGELSYEQYF. The CDR3, as DNA: TGTGCCAGCAGTTCCCGGATAACAGGGGAACTCTCCTACGAGCAGTACTTC.

The sample holds one count of this clone. This chain links TRBV5-3 with TRBJ1-2; D not certain. TRBV5-3 is treated as an ORF (open reading frame) with a function not yet certain. V was clipped by 4 bases and J by 5 bases, with 12 bases between them. This CDR3 is built from 13 residues. CDR3 nucleotide sequence: TGTGCCAGAAGCCTGGAAGGTTGTTATGGCTACACCTTC. Amino acid sequence: CARSLEGCYGYTF.

The J gene is TRBJ1-1, the V gene TRBV6-1; D possibly corresponds to TRBD1 (5 bases). The V gene lost 6 bases and the J gene lost 4 bases, with 9 bases spanning the gap. CDR1 is MNHNS and CDR2 is SASEGT in the germline V gene. CDR3 length equals 12 residues. CDR3 DNA: TGTGCCAGCAGACTGCAGGGCACTGAAGCTTTCTTT. This sequence encodes CASRLQGTEAFF.

The genes are TRBV5-4 and TRBJ1-3; D is unresolved. The CDR3 runs 16 residues. Germline V CDR1 and CDR2: SGHNT, YYREEE (reference sequence). V gave up 0 bases and J gave up 0 bases, with 10 bases separating them. This CDR3 is CASSLAGPSSGNTIYF. The DNA of the CDR3 is TGTGCCAGCAGCTTGGCGGGCCCAAGCTCTGGAAACACCATATATTTT.

Judged by abundance, this clone is medium-sized. J is TRBJ2-2 and V is TRBV19; D not resolved. CDR3 length: 13 amino acids. Germline CDR1 reads LNHDA; CDR2 reads SQIVND (reference sequence). V was trimmed by 3 bases and J by 5 bases, leaving 7 bases between them. This CDR3 reads CASSIEQTGELFF. The CDR3 nucleotides read TGTGCCAGTAGTATCGAACAGACCGGGGAGCTGTTTTTT.

The genes are TRBV6-4 and TRBJ1-5; TRBD1 agrees at 7 bases. Germline values: CDR1 MRHNA, CDR2 SNTAGT. Losses at the gene ends were 3 bases for V and 9 bases for J; bases not matched to a gene: 17. The CDR3 totals 17 residues. CDR3 DNA sequence: TGTGCCAGCAGTGAATACCGGGACGGACAGGCACTCCGGCCCCAGCATTTT. It is translated as CASSEYRDGQALRPQHF.

V gene TRBV9 combines with J gene TRBJ2-1; 9 positions match TRBD2. Germline V gives CDR1 SGDLS, CDR2 YYNGEE. The junction had 13 bases not matched to a gene; V was cut back by 8 bases and J by 1 base. The CDR3 loop spans 17 amino acids. This CDR3 is CASTPGGTSGSYNEQFF. The CDR3 region has the DNA TGTGCCAGTACCCCTGGAGGAACTAGCGGGTCCTACAATGAGCAGTTCTTC.

V gene TRBV18 combines with J gene TRBJ2-7; 9 positions agree with TRBD2. Germline lookup yields CDR1 KGHSH and CDR2 LQKENI. The junction had 3 bases not matched to a gene; V was cut back by 0 bases and J by 3 bases. The CDR3 runs 15 residues. The CDR3 DNA reads TGTGCCAGCTCACCACCGATGCGGGAGGGCTACGAGCAGTACTTC. Translation: CASSPPMREGYEQYF.

V gene TRBV5-1 combines with J gene TRBJ2-5, with 8 bases identical to TRBD2. V lost 2 bases to trimming and J lost 5 bases; unmatched junction nucleotides: 8. The CDR3 length is 15 residues. Germline V gives CDR1 SGHRS, CDR2 YFSETQ. The CDR3 protein is CASSLYGTSIETQYF. As DNA, the CDR3 is TGCGCCAGCAGCTTATACGGGACTAGTATTGAGACCCAGTACTTC.

This chain joins TRBV6-1 and TRBJ1-3; D is uncertain. V was shortened by 4 bases and J by 2 bases, with 9 bases between the two germline ends. CDR3 length equals 14 residues. From germline, CDR1 is MNHNS and CDR2 SASEGT. The CDR3 DNA is TGTGCCAGCAGTGGGTGGTTCGCTGGAAACACCATATATTTT. Residues: CASSGWFAGNTIYF.

Of note for this clone: A read error may explain this, as a much larger clone is one base away. Other DNA sequences from this sample encode an identical CDR3 as well. The chain uses TRBV5-6 and TRBJ1-4; tentative D call: TRBD1 (6 bases). V was trimmed by 1 base and J by 7 bases, leaving 17 bases between them. The CDR3 totals 16 residues. Germline V lookup: CDR1 SGHDT, CDR2 YYEEEE. CDR3 sequence reads: CASSLSNRGQGEKLFF. CDR3 DNA: TGTGCCAGCAGCTTGTCGAACCGGGGGCAAGGTGAAAAACTGTTTTTT.

The chain links TRBV2 to TRBJ2-5, with 8 bases aligning to TRBD2. The trim removed 4 bases at V and 3 bases at J, leaving 7 bases unmatched. This CDR3 contains 15 residues. The germline V gene encodes CDR1 SNHLY and CDR2 FYNNEI. CDR3 amino acids: CASSGVGGAEETQYF. The CDR3 DNA reads as TGTGCCAGCAGTGGGGTCGGGGGGGCAGAAGAGACCCAGTACTTC.

The J gene is TRBJ1-1, the V gene TRBV11-2; perhaps TRBD1 as D (6 bases). Germline V gene data show CDR1 as SGHAT and CDR2 as FQNNGV. The V gene lost 1 base and the J gene lost 4 bases, with 13 bases spanning the gap. This CDR3 contains 15 residues. In DNA, the CDR3 is TGTGCCAGCAGCTTAGCGACAGGCCCGTTCACTGAAGCTTTCTTT. This codes for CASSLATGPFTEAFF. Together with reference TRBV11-2 and TRBJ1-1, the CDR3 gives the full variable domain: EAGVAQSPRYKIIEKRQSVAFWCNPISGHATLYWYQQILGQGPKLLIQFQNNGVVDDSQLPKDRFSAERLKGVDSTLKIQPAKLEDSAVYLCASSLATGPFTEAFFGQGTRLTVV.

CDR3 loop: CASSPRTPLTQETQYF. The CDR3 nucleotides are TGTGCCAGCAGTCCCCGGACACCTCTTACCCAAGAGACCCAGTACTTC. V is TRBV28 and J is TRBJ2-5; a weak D match, TRBD1 (5 bases). V lost 5 bases to trimming and J lost 1 base, with 17 bases between them. CDR1 MDHEN and CDR2 SYDVKM come from the germline V gene. This CDR3 has 16 residues.

The chain is built from TRBV5-8 and TRBJ1-1, with D maybe TRBD1 (5 bases). The CDR3 has 15 residues. V lost 0 bases to trimming and J lost 1 base, with 10 bases between them. From germline, CDR1 is SGHTS and CDR2 YDEGEE. The chain's CDR3 is CASSLGRGPNTEAFF. The CDR3 DNA reads TGTGCCAGCAGCTTGGGTAGGGGCCCGAACACTGAAGCTTTCTTT. The complete variable domain, with remaining parts taken from reference TRBV5-8 and TRBJ1-1, reads EAGVTQSPTHLIKTRGQQATLRCSPISGHTSVYWYQQALGLGLQFLLWYDEGEERNRGNFPPRFSGRQFPNYSSELNVNALELEDSALYLCASSLGRGPNTEAFFGQGTRLTVV.

This clone was recorded a few times. J is TRBJ2-1 and V is TRBV4-1, with D maybe TRBD2 (8 bases). V was pared by 4 bases and J by 4 bases, with 20 bases between. CDR1 is MGHRA, CDR2 YSYEKL, per germline. This CDR3 contains 17 residues. The CDR3 DNA is TGCGCCAGCAGCCCCCCAGGGGGGGGACTAGTATACAATGAGCAGTTCTTC. The encoded protein is CASSPPGGGLVYNEQFF.